This T cell receptor (beta chain) was identified during a study of blood T cell repertoires in COVID-19. Study information: COVID-19 samples from acute and convalescent phases originated in the United States, Italy and Spain. T cells, B-cell-depleted T cells, or PBMCs provided the cDNA or gDNA that served as material.

Authors' methods: Nucleated cell counts were estimated from reference gene primer amplification. The table came from immunoSEQ multiplex PCR; TCRdb's copy has only in-frame clones and leaves some out. That table gives V, J and clone size, and the DNA gave D and trimming. The data show fewer than 300,000 clones, around 89% seen once. Germline V gene data show CDR1 as GTSNPN and CDR2 as SVGIG (reference sequence). V lost 8 bases to trimming and J lost 7 bases; unmatched junction nucleotides: 16. This CDR3 has 14 amino acids. The clonotype was recovered from a man aged 25-45 years with acute or convalescent COVID-19. Sequencing was performed on peripheral blood. The chain recombines TRBV30 with TRBJ1-2, with 7 bases that match TRBD1. CDR3 coding DNA: TGTGCCCAAGCGAGGGGCCCAGGGGGAGGTGGCTACACCTTC. Translating gives CAQARGPGGGGYTF.